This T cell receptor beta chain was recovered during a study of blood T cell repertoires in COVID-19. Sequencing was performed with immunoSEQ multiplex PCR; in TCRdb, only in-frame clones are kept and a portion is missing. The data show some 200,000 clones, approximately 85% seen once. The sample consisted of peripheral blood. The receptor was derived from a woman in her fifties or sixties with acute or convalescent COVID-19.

The CDR3 here is CASSASRGTAGNTIYF. The CDR3 DNA reads TGTGCCAGCAGCGCCAGTCGGGGGACGGCTGGAAACACCATATATTTT. V is TRBV2 and J is TRBJ1-3, with D perhaps matching TRBD1 (5 bases). This CDR3 spans 16 amino acids. Trimming stripped 6 bases from V and 2 bases from J, with 17 bases between. Germline values: CDR1 SNHLY, CDR2 FYNNEI.